This entry lists 4 T cell receptor beta chains sequenced from one sample in a study of T cell responses to AZD1222 COVID-19 vaccine. Profiled with immunoSEQ multiplex PCR; TCRdb holds only in-frame clones, not every one. This sample has approximately 61,000 clones, with about four fifths found just once. Source: peripheral blood, taken 28 days after the second AZD1222 dose. Source of these receptors: an adult who received the AZD1222 COVID-19 vaccine.

This chain connects TRBV7-9 to TRBJ2-5; D not resolved. The V end was cut by 0 bases, the J end by 3 bases, with 8 bases between. CDR1 is SEHNR and CDR2 is FQNEAQ in the germline V gene (reference sequence). The CDR3 length is 14 residues. The DNA of the CDR3 is TGTGCCAGCAGCTTAGCGGAACTCGAAGAGACCCAGTACTTC. This encodes CASSLAELEETQYF.

In this sample, this clone turned up a few times. This chain connects TRBV6-5 to TRBJ1-4, with TRBD1 as a possible D gene (5 bases). Germline CDR1 is MNHEY and CDR2 is SVGAGI. There are 15 residues in the CDR3. Trimming took 2 bases from V and 0 from J, leaving 7 bases between them. The CDR3: CASSYGGATNEKLFF. Written as DNA, the CDR3 is TGTGCCAGCAGTTACGGGGGGGCAACTAATGAAAAACTGTTTTTT.

The chain employs TRBV15 and TRBJ1-5; a weak D match, TRBD1 (5 bases). From germline, CDR1 is LNHNV and CDR2 YYDKDF (reference sequence). Trimming left V 1 base short and J 7 bases short, with 11 bases between. The CDR3 consists of 14 residues. The CDR3 nucleotides are TGTGCCACCAGCAGAGCGGGACCTGGGCAGCCCCAGCATTTT. It encodes CATSRAGPGQPQHF.

The chain recombines TRBV3-1 (or the pseudogene TRBV3-2) with TRBJ2-7; TRBD1 matches 10 bases. Germline lookup yields CDR1 LGHDT and CDR2 YNNKEL (reference sequence). J gave up 5 bases and V 3 bases, and 7 bases lay outside the gene matches. There are 15 residues in the CDR3. The CDR3 sequence: CASSQTGGAIHEQYF. The CDR3 nucleotides are TGTGCCAGCAGCCAGACAGGGGGCGCGATCCACGAGCAGTACTTC.